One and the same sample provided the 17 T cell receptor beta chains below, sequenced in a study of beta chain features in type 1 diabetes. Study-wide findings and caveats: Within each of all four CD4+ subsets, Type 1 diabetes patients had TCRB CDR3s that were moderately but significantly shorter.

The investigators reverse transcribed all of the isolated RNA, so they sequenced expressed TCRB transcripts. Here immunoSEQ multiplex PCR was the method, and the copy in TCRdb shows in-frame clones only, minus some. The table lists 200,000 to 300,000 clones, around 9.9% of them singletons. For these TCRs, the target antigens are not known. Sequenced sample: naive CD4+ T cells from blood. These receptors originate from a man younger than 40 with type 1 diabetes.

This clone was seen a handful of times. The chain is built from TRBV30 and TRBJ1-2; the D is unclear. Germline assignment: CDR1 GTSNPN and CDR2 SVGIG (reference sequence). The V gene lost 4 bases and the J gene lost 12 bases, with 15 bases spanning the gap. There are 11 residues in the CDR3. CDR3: CAWTGVGLHTF. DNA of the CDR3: TGTGCCTGGACCGGCGTCGGACTCCACACCTTC.

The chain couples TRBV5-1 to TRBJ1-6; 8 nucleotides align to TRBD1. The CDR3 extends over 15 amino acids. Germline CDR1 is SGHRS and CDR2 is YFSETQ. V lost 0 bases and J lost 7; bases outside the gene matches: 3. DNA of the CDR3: TGCGCCAGCAGCTTGGACGGACAGGGAAATTCACCCCTCCACTTT. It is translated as CASSLDGQGNSPLHF.

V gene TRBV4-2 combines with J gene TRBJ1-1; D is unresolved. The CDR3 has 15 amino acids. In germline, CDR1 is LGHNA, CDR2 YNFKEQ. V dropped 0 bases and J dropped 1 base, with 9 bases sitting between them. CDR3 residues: CASSQEVEKNTEAFF. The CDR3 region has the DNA TGTGCCAGCAGCCAAGAAGTAGAGAAGAACACTGAAGCTTTCTTT.

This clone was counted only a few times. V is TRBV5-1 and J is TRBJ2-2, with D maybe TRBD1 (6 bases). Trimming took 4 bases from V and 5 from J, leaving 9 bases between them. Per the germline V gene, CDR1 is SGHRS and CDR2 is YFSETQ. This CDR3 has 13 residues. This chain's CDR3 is CASSADRTGELFF. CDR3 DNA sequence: TGCGCCAGCAGCGCGGACAGAACCGGGGAGCTGTTTTTT.

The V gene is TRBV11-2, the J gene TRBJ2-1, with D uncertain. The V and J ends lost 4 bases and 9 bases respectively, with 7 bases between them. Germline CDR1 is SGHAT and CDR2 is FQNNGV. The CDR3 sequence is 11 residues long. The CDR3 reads CASSSEREQFF. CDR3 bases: TGTGCCAGCAGCTCAGAGCGTGAGCAGTTCTTC.

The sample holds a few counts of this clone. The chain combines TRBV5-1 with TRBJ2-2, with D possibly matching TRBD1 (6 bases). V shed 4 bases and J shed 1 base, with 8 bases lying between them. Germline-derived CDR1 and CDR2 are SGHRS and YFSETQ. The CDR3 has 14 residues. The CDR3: CASSMGQNTGELFF. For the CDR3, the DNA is TGCGCCAGCAGCATGGGACAGAACACCGGGGAGCTGTTTTTT.

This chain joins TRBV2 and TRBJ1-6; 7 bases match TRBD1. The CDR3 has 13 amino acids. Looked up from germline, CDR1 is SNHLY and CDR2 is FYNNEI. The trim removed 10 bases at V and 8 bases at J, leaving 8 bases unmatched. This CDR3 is CATGTEKDSPLHF. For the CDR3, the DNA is TGTGCCACTGGGACAGAGAAGGATTCACCCCTCCACTTT.

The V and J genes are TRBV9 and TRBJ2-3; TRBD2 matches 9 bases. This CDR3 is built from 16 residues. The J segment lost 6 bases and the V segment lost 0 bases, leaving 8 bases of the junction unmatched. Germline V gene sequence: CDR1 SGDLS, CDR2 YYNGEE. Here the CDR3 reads CASSVGERGAWDTQYF. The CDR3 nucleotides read TGTGCCAGCAGCGTAGGAGAGCGGGGGGCGTGGGATACGCAGTATTTT.

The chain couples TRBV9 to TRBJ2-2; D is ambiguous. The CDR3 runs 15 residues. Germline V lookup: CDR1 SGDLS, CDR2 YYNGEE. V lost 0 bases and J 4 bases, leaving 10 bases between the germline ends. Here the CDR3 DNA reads TGTGCCAGCAGCGTAGTCGGTTCGAGCACCGGGGAGCTGTTTTTT. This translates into CASSVVGSSTGELFF.

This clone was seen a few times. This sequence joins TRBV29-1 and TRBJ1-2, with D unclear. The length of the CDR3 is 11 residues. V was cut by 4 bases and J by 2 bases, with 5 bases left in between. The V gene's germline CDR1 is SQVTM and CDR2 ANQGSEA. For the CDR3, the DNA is TGCAGCGTTGCACAGAACTATGGCTACACCTTC. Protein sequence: CSVAQNYGYTF.

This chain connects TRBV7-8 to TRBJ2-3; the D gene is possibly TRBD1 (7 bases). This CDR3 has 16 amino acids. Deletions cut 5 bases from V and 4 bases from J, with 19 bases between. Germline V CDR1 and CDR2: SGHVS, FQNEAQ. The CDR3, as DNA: TGTGCCAGCAGCCCGAGCGCAGGGGGGATCGCAGATACGCAGTATTTT. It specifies CASSPSAGGIADTQYF.

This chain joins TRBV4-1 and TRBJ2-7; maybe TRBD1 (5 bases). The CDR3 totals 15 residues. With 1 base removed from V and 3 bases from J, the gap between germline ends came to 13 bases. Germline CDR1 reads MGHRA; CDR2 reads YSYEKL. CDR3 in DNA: TGCGCCAGCAGCCAAGGGGCAGGGAACCTCTACGAGCAGTACTTC. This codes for CASSQGAGNLYEQYF.

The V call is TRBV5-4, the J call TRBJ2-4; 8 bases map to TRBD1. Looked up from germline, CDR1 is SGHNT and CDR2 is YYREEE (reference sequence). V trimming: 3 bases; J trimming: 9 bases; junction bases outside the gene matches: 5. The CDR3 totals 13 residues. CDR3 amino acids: CASSSDRVGIQYF. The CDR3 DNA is TGTGCCAGCAGCTCGGACAGGGTGGGCATTCAGTACTTC.

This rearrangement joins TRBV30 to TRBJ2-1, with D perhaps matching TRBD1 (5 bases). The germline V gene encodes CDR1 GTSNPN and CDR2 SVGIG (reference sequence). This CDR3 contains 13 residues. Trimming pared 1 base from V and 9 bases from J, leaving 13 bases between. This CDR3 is CAWSETTQGEQFF. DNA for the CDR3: TGTGCCTGGAGTGAAACAACCCAGGGTGAGCAGTTCTTC.

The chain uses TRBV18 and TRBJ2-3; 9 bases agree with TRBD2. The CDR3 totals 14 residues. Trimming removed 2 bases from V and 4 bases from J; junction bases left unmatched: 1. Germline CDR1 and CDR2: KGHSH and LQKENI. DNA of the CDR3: TGTGCCAGCTCACCAAGCGGGGGGCCAGATACGCAGTATTTT. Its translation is CASSPSGGPDTQYF.

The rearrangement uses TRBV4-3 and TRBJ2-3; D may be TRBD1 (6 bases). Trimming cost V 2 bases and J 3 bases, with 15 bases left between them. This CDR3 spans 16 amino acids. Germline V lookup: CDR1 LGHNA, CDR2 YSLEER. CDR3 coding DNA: TGCGCCAGCAGCCAAAATCCGCAGGGGTCGACAGATACGCAGTATTTT. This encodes CASSQNPQGSTDTQYF.

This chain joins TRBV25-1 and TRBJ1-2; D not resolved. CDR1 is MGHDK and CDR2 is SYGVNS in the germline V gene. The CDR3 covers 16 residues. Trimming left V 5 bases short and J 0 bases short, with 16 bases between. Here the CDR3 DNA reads TGTGCCAGCAGTCCCCCGGGAACACCCGCTAACTATGGCTACACCTTC. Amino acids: CASSPPGTPANYGYTF.